One sample yielded the 21 T cell receptor beta chains listed below, sequenced in a study of shared clonotypes between healthy human individuals. Method: immunoSEQ multiplex PCR; TCRdb's copy keeps in-frame clones and lacks some. Of millions of clones listed, about 95% were seen once; the top ten hold roughly 1.1%. The naive CD8 population came from CD45RO-negative cells selected for CCR7, without terminally differentiated effector memory CD45RA+ cells. The sample comprised naive CD8+ T cells sorted from blood. Receptors were obtained from a man aged 18 to 30 in good health.

The chain employs TRBV9 and TRBJ2-3; a possible D gene is TRBD1 (5 bases). The V and J ends lost 4 bases and 5 bases respectively, with 14 bases between them. CDR3 length: 14 amino acids. CDR1 and CDR2 from the germline V gene are SGDLS and YYNGEE. For the CDR3, the DNA is TGTGCCAGCAGCCACCAGGGATTGGGAGATACGCAGTATTTT. It codes for CASSHQGLGDTQYF.

This chain links TRBV5-6 with TRBJ2-7; possible D gene TRBD2, 6 bases. This CDR3 spans 14 amino acids. The V gene's germline CDR1 is SGHDT and CDR2 YYEEEE. V lost 4 bases and J 2 bases, leaving 13 bases between the germline ends. The CDR3 coding sequence is TGTGCCAGCAGCCGGGGCGGGATCCCCTACGAGCAGTACTTC. As protein: CASSRGGIPYEQYF. Variable domain in full (rest from reference TRBV5-6 and TRBJ2-7): DAGVTQSPTHLIKTRGQQVTLRCSPKSGHDTVSWYQQALGQGPQFIFQYYEEEERQRGNFPDRFSGHQFPNYSSELNVNALLLGDSALYLCASSRGGIPYEQYFGPGTRLTVT.

The V gene is TRBV12-5, the J gene TRBJ1-5; 9 bases map to TRBD1. The trim removed 0 bases at V and 7 bases at J, leaving 7 bases unmatched. The CDR3 loop spans 16 amino acids. The germline V gene encodes CDR1 LGHNT and CDR2 FRNRAP. The CDR3 nucleotides are TGTGCTAGTGGTTTGGTACGGACAGGGGAAGGCCAGCCCCAGCATTTT. It encodes CASGLVRTGEGQPQHF.

This rearrangement joins TRBV7-8 to TRBJ2-1, with D possibly TRBD2 on 5 matching bases. CDR3 length: 15 amino acids. Between the trimmed V and J ends, which lost 2 bases and 7 bases, there was a span of 15 bases. The V gene's germline CDR1 is SGHVS and CDR2 FQNEAQ. The CDR3 DNA follows: TGTGCCAGCAGCTTAATAGAACTAGTTCCTAATGAGCAGTTCTTC. Translation gives CASSLIELVPNEQFF.

This chain joins TRBV5-8 and TRBJ1-1; D gene ambiguous. V lost 10 bases to trimming and J lost 6 bases, with 10 bases between them. The CDR3 length is 10 residues. Germline V gene lookup returns CDR1 SGHTS and CDR2 YDEGEE. CDR3 in DNA: TGTGCCCGGCTGTCTCCTGAAGCTTTCTTT. This encodes CARLSPEAFF.

The chain uses TRBV5-6 and TRBJ1-2; D is unclear. V was trimmed by 2 bases and J by 10 bases, leaving 15 bases between them. The CDR3 sequence is 13 residues long. CDR1 is SGHDT, CDR2 YYEEEE, per germline. In DNA form, the CDR3 reads TGTGCCAGCAGCTTTAGCGGTCCGGGTGACTACACCTTC. Translating it yields CASSFSGPGDYTF.

The chain links TRBV5-4 to TRBJ2-7, with 8 bases that match TRBD2. J lost 2 bases, V lost 5 bases, and 6 bases had no gene match. Germline V CDR1 and CDR2: SGHNT, YYREEE (reference sequence). The CDR3 runs 14 residues. The CDR3 is CASSFLAGPYEQYF. For the CDR3, the DNA is TGTGCCAGCAGTTTTCTAGCGGGCCCCTACGAGCAGTACTTC.

This CDR3 is CASSEFPPEYQPQHF. The CDR3 DNA follows: TGTGCCAGCAGTGAATTCCCCCCAGAATATCAGCCCCAGCATTTT. The chain uses TRBV6-1 and TRBJ1-5; D ambiguous. The V end was cut by 2 bases, the J end by 5 bases, with 13 bases between. CDR1 and CDR2 from the germline V gene are MNHNS and SASEGT. The CDR3 contains 15 residues.

The chain links TRBV4-1 to TRBJ2-7; D might be TRBD2 (5 bases). This CDR3 spans 14 amino acids. The germline CDR1 and CDR2 sequences are MGHRA and YSYEKL. V shed 0 bases and J shed 6 bases, with 12 bases lying between them. The CDR3 DNA sequence: TGCGCCAGCAGCCAAGAATTAGCGAGACCCGAGCAGTACTTC. Translated: CASSQELARPEQYF.

This clone showed up just once. The chain carries TRBV13 and TRBJ2-3; TRBD2 aligns across 9 bases. Germline V gene data show CDR1 as PRHDT and CDR2 as FYEKMQ (reference sequence). The J segment lost 0 bases and the V segment lost 5 bases, leaving 9 bases of the junction unmatched. The CDR3 spans 17 residues. In DNA form, the CDR3 reads TGTGCCAGCAGCCAGGATTGGACTAGCGAAAGCACAGATACGCAGTATTTT. Its translation is CASSQDWTSESTDTQYF.

A word on this clone: The same CDR3 arises from other DNA sequences in this sample as well. The CDR3 loop reads CASSSLAGGYEQYF. The CDR3 DNA sequence: TGTGCCAGCAGCAGCCTAGCGGGGGGTTACGAGCAGTACTTC. The chain is built from TRBV27 and TRBJ2-7, with 11 bases aligning to TRBD2. Per germline, CDR1 MNHEY and CDR2 SMNVEV (reference sequence). The ends lost 6 bases at V and 4 bases at J; junction bases unmatched: 5. The CDR3 is 14 residues long.

The chain links TRBV19 to TRBJ2-2, with TRBD2 identical over 10 bases. The V gene end was trimmed by 1 base and the J gene end by 0 bases; junction bases not matched to a gene: 14. CDR3 length: 21 residues. Germline V gene lookup returns CDR1 LNHDA and CDR2 SQIVND (reference sequence). In nucleotides, the CDR3 is TGTGCCAGTAGTATAGCCCAACTAGCGGGAATAGGAGACGCGAACACCGGGGAGCTGTTTTTT. Its translation: CASSIAQLAGIGDANTGELFF. Supplemented by reference TRBV19 and TRBJ2-2, the full variable domain reads DGGITQSPKYLFRKEGQNVTLSCEQNLNHDAMYWYRQDPGQGLRLIYYSQIVNDFQKGDIAEGYSVSREKKESFPLTVTSAQKNPTAFYLCASSIAQLAGIGDANTGELFFGEGSRLTVL.

The V gene is TRBV27, the J gene TRBJ2-5; D unresolved. Looked up from germline, CDR1 is MNHEY and CDR2 is SMNVEV (reference sequence). V lost 2 bases to trimming and J lost 5 bases, with 9 bases between them. The CDR3 runs to 13 residues. CDR3 DNA sequence: TGTGCCAGCAGTTTACCACCGCGGGAGACCCAGTACTTC. As protein: CASSLPPRETQYF.

This rearrangement joins TRBV2 to TRBJ2-1; tentative D call: TRBD2 (6 bases). This CDR3 comprises 13 residues. Germline V lookup: CDR1 SNHLY, CDR2 FYNNEI. V gave up 7 bases and J gave up 4 bases, with 11 bases separating them. The CDR3 bases are TGTGCCAGCATCGATCGGGGGTACAATGAGCAGTTCTTC. Encoded protein: CASIDRGYNEQFF.

The gene calls are TRBV11-2 and TRBJ1-5; D unclear. This CDR3 spans 16 amino acids. The germline V gene encodes CDR1 SGHAT and CDR2 FQNNGV. Trimming took off 3 bases at V and 0 bases at J, with 12 bases between the two ends. In DNA, the CDR3 is TGTGCCAGCAGCTTGGGAGGGTGGGATAGCAATCAGCCCCAGCATTTT. This gives the protein CASSLGGWDSNQPQHF.

The J gene is TRBJ2-3, the V gene TRBV7-3, with 10 bases matching TRBD1. This CDR3 contains 15 residues. Unmatched junction bases numbered 4, after V lost 4 bases and J lost 3 bases. Germline V gene sequence: CDR1 SGHTA, CDR2 FQGTGA. The CDR3 DNA reads TGTGCCAGCAGCTCGACAGGGGGCGCAACAGATACGCAGTATTTT. Amino acid sequence: CASSSTGGATDTQYF.

V usage is TRBV4-3 and J usage is TRBJ1-4; D call uncertain. Germline V gives CDR1 LGHNA, CDR2 YSLEER. The CDR3 runs 17 residues. V was trimmed by 0 bases and J by 6 bases, leaving 17 bases between them. CDR3 nucleotide sequence: TGCGCCAGCAGCCAAGACGTTAACAGTGGGTTTTATGAAAAACTGTTTTTT. Its translation: CASSQDVNSGFYEKLFF.

The gene calls are TRBV29-1 and TRBJ2-3; no firm D call. Trimming removed 3 bases at V and 5 bases at J, with 9 bases between. The germline V gene has CDR1 SQVTM and CDR2 ANQGSEA. CDR3 length equals 12 residues. The CDR3 protein is CSVDSSRDTQYF. DNA of the CDR3: TGCAGCGTTGACAGCTCACGAGATACGCAGTATTTT.

CDR3 coding DNA: TGTGCCAGCAGTGAAACATTTGGAGGATTCTTAACTTTAGATACGCAGTATTTT. Translated, it gives CASSETFGGFLTLDTQYF. The V call is TRBV2, the J call TRBJ2-3; possibly TRBD2 for D (5 bases). The CDR3 sequence is 18 residues long. Germline V lookup: CDR1 SNHLY, CDR2 FYNNEI. Trimming left V 2 bases short and J 5 bases short, with 23 bases between. Drawing the rest from reference TRBV2 and TRBJ2-3, the complete variable domain is EPEVTQTPSHQVTQMGQEVILRCVPISNHLYFYWYRQILGQKVEFLVSFYNNEISEKSEIFDDQFSVERPDGSNFTLKIRSTKLEDSAMYFCASSETFGGFLTLDTQYFGPGTRLTVL.

The count of this clone is one. The chain links TRBV10-2 to TRBJ1-2; 7 bases map to TRBD1. This CDR3 region has 16 residues. Germline CDR1 reads WSHSY; CDR2 reads SAAADI. Losses at the gene ends were 2 bases for V and 1 base for J; bases not matched to a gene: 7. The CDR3 sequence is CASSERKGASNYGYTF. The DNA of the CDR3 is TGCGCCAGCAGTGAGAGGAAGGGGGCGAGTAACTATGGCTACACCTTC.

This chain connects TRBV29-1 to TRBJ2-3, with D possibly matching TRBD1 (6 bases). Trimming took 1 base from V and 1 from J, leaving 15 bases between them. Germline CDR1 is SQVTM and CDR2 is ANQGSEA. This CDR3 has 16 amino acids. The CDR3 DNA sequence: TGCAGCGTTGAAGGGGGGACAAACCCGGGCACAGATACGCAGTATTTT. This encodes CSVEGGTNPGTDTQYF.